This TCR beta chain appears in the sequencing data of a study of blood T cell repertoires in COVID-19. Study-level background: From T cells, B-cell-depleted T cells, or PBMCs came the material, which was cDNA or gDNA.

The assay was immunoSEQ multiplex PCR, and TCRdb's table has in-frame clones only and misses some. This table has tens of thousands of clones, around 86% appearing once. The receptor comes from a human donor in a cohort sampled during active COVID-19. The sequencing input was peripheral blood.

Here the CDR3 reads CASSSTGHGNQPQHF. The CDR3 DNA reads as TGTGCCAGCAGTTCAACAGGACATGGCAATCAGCCCCAGCATTTT. The chain has TRBV27 and TRBJ1-5; the D gene is possibly TRBD1 (5 bases). V was trimmed by 4 bases and J by 2 bases, leaving 12 bases between them. The CDR3 totals 15 residues. The germline V gene has CDR1 MNHEY and CDR2 SMNVEV (reference sequence).